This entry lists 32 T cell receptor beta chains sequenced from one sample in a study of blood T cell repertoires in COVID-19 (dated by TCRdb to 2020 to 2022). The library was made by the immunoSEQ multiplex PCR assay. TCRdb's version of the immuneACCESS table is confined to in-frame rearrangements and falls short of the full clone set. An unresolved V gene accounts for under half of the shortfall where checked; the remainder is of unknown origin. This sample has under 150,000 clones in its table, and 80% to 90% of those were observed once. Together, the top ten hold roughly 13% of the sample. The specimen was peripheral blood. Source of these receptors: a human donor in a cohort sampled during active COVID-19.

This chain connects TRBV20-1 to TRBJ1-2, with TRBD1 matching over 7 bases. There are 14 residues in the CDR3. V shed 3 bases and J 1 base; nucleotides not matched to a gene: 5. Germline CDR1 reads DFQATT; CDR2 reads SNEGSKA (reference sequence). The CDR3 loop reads CSASSGGGNYGYTF. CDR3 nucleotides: TGCAGTGCTAGTTCAGGGGGTGGTAACTATGGCTACACCTTC.

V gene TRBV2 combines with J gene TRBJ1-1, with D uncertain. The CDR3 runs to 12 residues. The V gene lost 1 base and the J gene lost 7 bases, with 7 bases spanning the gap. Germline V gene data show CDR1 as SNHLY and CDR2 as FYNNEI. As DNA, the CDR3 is TGTGCCAGCAGTGAAGACAGATATGAAGCTTTCTTT. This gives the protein CASSEDRYEAFF.

CDR3 sequence (DNA): TGTGCCAGCAGCTTAGCGGGGGCAGCTAACACTGAAGCTTTCTTT. It yields the protein CASSLAGAANTEAFF. The chain recombines TRBV7-9 with TRBJ1-1, with D tentatively TRBD1 (6 bases). Trimming cost V 0 bases and J 2 bases, with 10 bases left between them. The CDR3 contains 15 residues. Per germline, CDR1 SEHNR and CDR2 FQNEAQ (reference sequence).

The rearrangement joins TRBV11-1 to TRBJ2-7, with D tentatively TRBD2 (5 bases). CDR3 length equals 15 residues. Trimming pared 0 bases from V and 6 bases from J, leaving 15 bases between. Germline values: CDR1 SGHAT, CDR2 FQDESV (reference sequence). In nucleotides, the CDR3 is TGTGCCAGCAGCTTAGCGCTACTCCCCGGAGGCGAGCAGTACTTC. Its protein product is CASSLALLPGGEQYF.

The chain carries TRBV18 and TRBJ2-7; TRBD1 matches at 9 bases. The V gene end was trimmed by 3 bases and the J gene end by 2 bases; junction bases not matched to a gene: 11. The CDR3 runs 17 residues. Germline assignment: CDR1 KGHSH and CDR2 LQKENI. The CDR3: CASSPEAGQGVTYEQYF. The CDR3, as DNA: TGTGCCAGCTCACCGGAAGCGGGACAGGGAGTAACCTACGAGCAGTACTTC. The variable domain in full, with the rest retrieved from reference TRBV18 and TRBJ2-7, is NAGVMQNPRHLVRRRGQEARLRCSPMKGHSHVYWYRQLPEEGLKFMVYLQKENIIDESGMPKERFSAEFPKEGPSILRIQQVVRGDSAAYFCASSPEAGQGVTYEQYFGPGTRLTVT.

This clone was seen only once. The DNA for the CDR3 is TGCGCCAGCAGCCAACTTACAGGGGGTGAGACTGAAGCTTTCTTT. It yields the protein CASSQLTGGETEAFF. This sequence joins TRBV4-1 and TRBJ1-1; TRBD1 agrees at 8 bases. The J segment lost 5 bases and the V segment lost 2 bases, leaving 7 bases of the junction unmatched. This CDR3 region has 15 residues. In germline, CDR1 is MGHRA, CDR2 YSYEKL.

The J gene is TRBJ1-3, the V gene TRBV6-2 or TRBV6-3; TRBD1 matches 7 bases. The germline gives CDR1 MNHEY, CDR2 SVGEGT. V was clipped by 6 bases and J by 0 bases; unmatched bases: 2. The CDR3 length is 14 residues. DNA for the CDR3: TGTGCCAGCAGCCGGGACAGCTCTGGAAACACCATATATTTT. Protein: CASSRDSSGNTIYF.

The DNA of the CDR3 is TGTGCCAGCAGCATGGGGACAAATGGAAACACCATATATTTT. Translation: CASSMGTNGNTIYF. This chain joins TRBV7-8 and TRBJ1-3, with D possibly being TRBD1 (6 bases). Trimming shortened V by 5 bases and J by 3 bases, and 11 bases separated the two germline ends. CDR3 length: 14 residues. CDR1 and CDR2 from the germline V gene are SGHVS and FQNEAQ.

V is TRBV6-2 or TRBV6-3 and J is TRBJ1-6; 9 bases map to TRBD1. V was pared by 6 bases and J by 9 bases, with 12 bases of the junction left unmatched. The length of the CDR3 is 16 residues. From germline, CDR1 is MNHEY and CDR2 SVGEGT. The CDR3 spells CASSRIRDRVSSPLHF. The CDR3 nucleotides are TGTGCCAGCAGCCGTATCCGGGACAGGGTATCTTCACCCCTCCACTTT.

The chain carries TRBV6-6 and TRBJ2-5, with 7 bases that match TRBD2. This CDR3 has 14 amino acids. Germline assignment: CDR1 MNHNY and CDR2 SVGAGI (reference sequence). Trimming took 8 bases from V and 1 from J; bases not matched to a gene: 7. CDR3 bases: TGTGCCAGCGGGTTGCGGGGGACCCAAGAGACCCAGTACTTC. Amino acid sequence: CASGLRGTQETQYF.

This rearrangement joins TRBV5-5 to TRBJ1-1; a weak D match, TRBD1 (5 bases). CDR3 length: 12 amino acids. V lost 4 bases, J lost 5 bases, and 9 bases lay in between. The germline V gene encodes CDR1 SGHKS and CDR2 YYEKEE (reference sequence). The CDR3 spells CASSLRVTEAFF. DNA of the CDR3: TGTGCCAGCAGCCTCAGGGTAACTGAAGCTTTCTTT. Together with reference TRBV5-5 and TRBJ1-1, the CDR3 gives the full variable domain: DAGVTQSPTHLIKTRGQQVTLRCSPISGHKSVSWYQQVLGQGPQFIFQYYEKEERGRGNFPDRFSARQFPNYSSELNVNALLLGDSALYLCASSLRVTEAFFGQGTRLTVV.

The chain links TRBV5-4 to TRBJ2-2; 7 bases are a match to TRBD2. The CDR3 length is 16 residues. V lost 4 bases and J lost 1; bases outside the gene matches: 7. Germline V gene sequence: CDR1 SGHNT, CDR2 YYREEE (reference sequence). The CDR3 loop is CASSLRAGQNTGELFF. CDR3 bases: TGTGCCAGCAGCCTCAGAGCGGGGCAGAACACCGGGGAGCTGTTTTTT.

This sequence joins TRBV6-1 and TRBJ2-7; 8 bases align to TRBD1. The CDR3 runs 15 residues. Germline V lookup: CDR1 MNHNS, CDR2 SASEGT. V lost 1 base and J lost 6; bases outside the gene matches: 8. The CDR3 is CASSEGQGAPGEQYF. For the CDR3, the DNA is TGTGCCAGCAGTGAAGGGCAGGGGGCTCCAGGCGAGCAGTACTTC.

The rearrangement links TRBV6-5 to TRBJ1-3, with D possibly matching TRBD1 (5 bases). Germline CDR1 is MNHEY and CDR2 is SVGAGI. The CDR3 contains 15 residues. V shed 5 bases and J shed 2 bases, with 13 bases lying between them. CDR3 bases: TGTGCCAGCAGTCCCCGTGGGGCCCCTGGAAACACCATATATTTT. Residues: CASSPRGAPGNTIYF.

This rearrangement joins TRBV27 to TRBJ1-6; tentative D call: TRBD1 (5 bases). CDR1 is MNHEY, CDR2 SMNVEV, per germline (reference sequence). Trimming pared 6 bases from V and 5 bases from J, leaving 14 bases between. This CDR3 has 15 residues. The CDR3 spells CASRGAGRDNSPLHF. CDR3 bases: TGTGCCAGCAGAGGGGCGGGACGGGATAATTCACCCCTCCACTTT.

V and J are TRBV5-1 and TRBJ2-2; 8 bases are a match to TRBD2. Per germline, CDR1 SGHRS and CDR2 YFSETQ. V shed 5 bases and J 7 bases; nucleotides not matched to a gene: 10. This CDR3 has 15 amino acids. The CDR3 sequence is CASRRTPGGVGELFF. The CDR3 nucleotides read TGCGCCAGCAGGCGAACCCCCGGGGGGGTCGGGGAGCTGTTTTTT.

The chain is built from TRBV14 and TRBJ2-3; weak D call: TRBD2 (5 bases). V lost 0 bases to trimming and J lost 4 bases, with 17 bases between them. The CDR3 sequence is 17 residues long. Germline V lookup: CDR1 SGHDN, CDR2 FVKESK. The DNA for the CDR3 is TGTGCCAGCAGCCAAGATCAACTAGTGCGATTCGCAGATACGCAGTATTTT. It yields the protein CASSQDQLVRFADTQYF.

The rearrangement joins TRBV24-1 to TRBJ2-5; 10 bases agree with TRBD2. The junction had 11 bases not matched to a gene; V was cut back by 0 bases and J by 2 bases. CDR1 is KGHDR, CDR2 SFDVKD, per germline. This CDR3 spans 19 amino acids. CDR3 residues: CATSDLWVAGGPSQETQYF. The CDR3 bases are TGTGCCACCAGTGATTTGTGGGTAGCGGGGGGCCCGTCTCAAGAGACCCAGTACTTC.

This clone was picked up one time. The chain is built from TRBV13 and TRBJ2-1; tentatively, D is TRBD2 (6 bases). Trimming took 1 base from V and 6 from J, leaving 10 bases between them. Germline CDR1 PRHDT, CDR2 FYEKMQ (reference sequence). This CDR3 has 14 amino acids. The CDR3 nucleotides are TGTGCCAGCAGCTTAGCCGGGACTGTCAATGAGCAGTTCTTC. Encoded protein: CASSLAGTVNEQFF.

This chain's CDR3 is CASSLTGAVSTF. CDR3 nucleotides: TGTGCCAGCAGCCTGACAGGGGCTGTTAGCACCTTC. This rearrangement joins TRBV3-1 (or the pseudogene TRBV3-2) to TRBJ1-2; 8 bases align to TRBD1. CDR1 LGHDT and CDR2 YNNKEL come from the germline V gene (reference sequence). V lost 4 bases to trimming and J lost 13 bases; unmatched junction nucleotides: 8. The CDR3 has 12 residues.

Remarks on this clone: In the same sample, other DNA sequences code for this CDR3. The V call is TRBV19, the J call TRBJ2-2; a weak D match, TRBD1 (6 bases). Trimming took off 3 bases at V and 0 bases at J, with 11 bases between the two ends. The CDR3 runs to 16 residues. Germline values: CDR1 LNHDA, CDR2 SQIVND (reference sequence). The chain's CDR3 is CASSILGTSNTGELFF. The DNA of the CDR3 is TGTGCCAGTAGTATTCTAGGGACATCGAACACCGGGGAGCTGTTTTTT.

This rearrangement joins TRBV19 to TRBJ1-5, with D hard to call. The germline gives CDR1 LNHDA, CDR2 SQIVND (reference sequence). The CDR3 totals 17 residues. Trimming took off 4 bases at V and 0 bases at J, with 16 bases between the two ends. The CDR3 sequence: CASSNSIGRYSNQPQHF. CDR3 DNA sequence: TGTGCCAGTAGTAACTCTATTGGGAGGTATAGCAATCAGCCCCAGCATTTT.

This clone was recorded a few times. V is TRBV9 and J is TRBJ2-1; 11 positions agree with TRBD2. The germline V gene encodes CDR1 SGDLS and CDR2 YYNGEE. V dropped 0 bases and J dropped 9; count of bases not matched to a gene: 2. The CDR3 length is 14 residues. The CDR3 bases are TGTGCCAGCAGCGTAGGTAGCGGGGGGGGTGAGCAGTTCTTC. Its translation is CASSVGSGGGEQFF.

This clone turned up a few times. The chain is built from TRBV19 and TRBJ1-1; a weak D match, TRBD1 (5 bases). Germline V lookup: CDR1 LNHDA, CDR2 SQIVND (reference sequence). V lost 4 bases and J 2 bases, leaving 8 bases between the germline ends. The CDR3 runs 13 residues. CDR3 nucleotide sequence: TGTGCCAGTAGTAGGGGCCTTAACACTGAAGCTTTCTTT. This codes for CASSRGLNTEAFF.

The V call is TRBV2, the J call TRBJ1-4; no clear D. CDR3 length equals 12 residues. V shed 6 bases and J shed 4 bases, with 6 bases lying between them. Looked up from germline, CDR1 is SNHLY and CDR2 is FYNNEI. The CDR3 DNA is TGTGCCAGCAGAATCTTTAATGAAAAACTGTTTTTT. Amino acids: CASRIFNEKLFF.

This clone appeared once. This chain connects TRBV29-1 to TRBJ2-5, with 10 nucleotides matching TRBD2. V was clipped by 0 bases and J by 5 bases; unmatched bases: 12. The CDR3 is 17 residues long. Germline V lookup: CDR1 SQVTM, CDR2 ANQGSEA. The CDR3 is CSVEDPGQRGGWETQYF. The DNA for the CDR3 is TGCAGCGTTGAAGATCCCGGACAGCGGGGGGGCTGGGAGACCCAGTACTTC.

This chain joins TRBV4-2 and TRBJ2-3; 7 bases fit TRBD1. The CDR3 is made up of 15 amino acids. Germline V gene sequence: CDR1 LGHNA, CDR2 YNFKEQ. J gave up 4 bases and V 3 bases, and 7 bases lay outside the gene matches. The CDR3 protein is CASSQADRVADTQYF. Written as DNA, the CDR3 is TGTGCCAGCAGCCAGGCTGACAGGGTCGCAGATACGCAGTATTTT.

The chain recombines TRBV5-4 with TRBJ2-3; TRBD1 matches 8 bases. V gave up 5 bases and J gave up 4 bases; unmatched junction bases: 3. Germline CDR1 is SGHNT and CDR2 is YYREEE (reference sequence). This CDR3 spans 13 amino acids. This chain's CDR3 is CASRQGGADTQYF. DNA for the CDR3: TGTGCCAGCAGACAGGGGGGCGCAGATACGCAGTATTTT.

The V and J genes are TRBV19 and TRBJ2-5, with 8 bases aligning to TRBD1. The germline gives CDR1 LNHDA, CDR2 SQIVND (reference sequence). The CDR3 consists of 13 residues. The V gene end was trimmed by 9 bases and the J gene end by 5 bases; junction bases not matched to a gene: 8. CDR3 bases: TGTGCCAGCAGGGGGCTTGGGGGGGAGACCCAGTACTTC. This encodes CASRGLGGETQYF.

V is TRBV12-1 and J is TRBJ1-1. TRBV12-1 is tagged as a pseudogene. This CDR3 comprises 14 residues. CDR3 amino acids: CASSFLAPNTEAFF. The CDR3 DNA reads TGTGCCAGCAGCTTTTTAGCCCCGAACACTGAAGCTTTCTTT.

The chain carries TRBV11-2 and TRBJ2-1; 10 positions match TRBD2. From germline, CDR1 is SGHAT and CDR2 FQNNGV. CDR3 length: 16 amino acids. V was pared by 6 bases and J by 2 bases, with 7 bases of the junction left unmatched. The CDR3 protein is CASRKSGGATYNEQFF. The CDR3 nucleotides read TGTGCCAGCAGGAAAAGCGGGGGGGCCACCTACAATGAGCAGTTCTTC.

CDR3 region: CASSKAAQYSSYEQYF. CDR3 nucleotide sequence: TGTGCCAGCAGCAAAGCGGCCCAATACAGCTCCTACGAGCAGTACTTC. V gene TRBV21-1 combines with J gene TRBJ2-7; the D segment call TRBD1 is taken from the table without a DNA check. TRBV21-1 is classified as a pseudogene. The length of the CDR3 is 16 residues.